A selection of T cell receptor beta chains follows, all from one sample in a study of T cell responses to AZD1222 COVID-19 vaccine. Profiled with immunoSEQ multiplex PCR; TCRdb holds only in-frame clones, not every one. The sample gives 150,000 or so clones, 92% of which show up once; more than 3.5% is in the top ten. Sequences were derived from peripheral blood, sampled on day 0 of AZD1222 vaccination. The source is an adult in good health. Both conserved end residues are part of each CDR3. The D gene is left open where the match is weak. Clone size is not always given. Where it is, it says once, few, many or a class for expanded clones.

v_gene: TRBV7-2
d_gene: TRBD1
abundance: once
j_gene: TRBJ2-1
CDR3aa: CASSLRTGYISEQFF
CDR3nt: TGTGCCAGCAGCTTACGGACAGGGTACATCAGTGAGCAGTTCTTC

v_gene: TRBV6-6
d_gene: -
abundance: -
j_gene: TRBJ2-7
CDR3aa: CASSPTSAGYEQYF
CDR3nt: TGTGCCAGCAGTCCAACTAGTGCGGGCTACGAGCAGTACTTC

v_gene: TRBV5-4
d_gene: -
abundance: -
j_gene: TRBJ2-1
CDR3aa: CASSEGAGEQFF
CDR3nt: TGTGCCAGCAGCGAAGGGGCCGGGGAGCAGTTCTTC

v_gene: TRBV5-4
d_gene: -
abundance: few
j_gene: TRBJ2-1
CDR3aa: CASSPIKGDEQFF
CDR3nt: TGTGCCAGCAGCCCCATTAAGGGAGATGAGCAGTTCTTC

v_gene: TRBV7-2
d_gene: -
abundance: -
j_gene: TRBJ2-5
CDR3aa: CASSLVSAETQYF
CDR3nt: TGTGCCAGCAGCTTAGTATCCGCGGAGACCCAGTACTTC

v_gene: TRBV18
d_gene: -
abundance: -
j_gene: TRBJ2-7
CDR3aa: CASSPWDREIAGRYEQYF
CDR3nt: TGTGCCAGCTCACCTTGGGACAGGGAGATAGCGGGGCGGTACGAGCAGTACTTC

v_gene: TRBV7-2
d_gene: TRBD2
abundance: -
j_gene: TRBJ2-7
CDR3aa: CASSQSGANYEQYF
CDR3nt: TGTGCCAGCAGCCAAAGCGGGGCCAACTACGAGCAGTACTTC

v_gene: TRBV7-2
d_gene: -
abundance: -
j_gene: TRBJ2-3
CDR3aa: CASSSHLTAPDTQYF
CDR3nt: TGTGCCAGCAGCTCACATTTGACAGCCCCAGATACGCAGTATTTT

v_gene: TRBV24-1
d_gene: TRBD1
abundance: once
j_gene: TRBJ2-1
CDR3aa: CATGTGRNNEQFF
CDR3nt: TGTGCCACTGGGACAGGGAGAAACAATGAGCAGTTCTTC

v_gene: TRBV6-1
d_gene: -
abundance: -
j_gene: TRBJ2-1
CDR3aa: CASSEGRGGTYNEQFF
CDR3nt: TGTGCCAGCAGTGAAGGAAGAGGGGGAACCTACAATGAGCAGTTCTTC

v_gene: TRBV4-2
d_gene: TRBD1
abundance: -
j_gene: TRBJ1-3
CDR3aa: CASSQDMFQGASDSGNTIYF
CDR3nt: TGTGCCAGCAGCCAAGATATGTTCCAGGGGGCCTCGGACTCTGGAAACACCATATATTTT

v_gene: TRBV7-7
d_gene: -
abundance: -
j_gene: TRBJ2-2
CDR3aa: CASSLVRDTGELFF
CDR3nt: TGTGCCAGCAGCTTAGTCCGCGACACCGGGGAGCTGTTTTTT

v_gene: TRBV2
d_gene: -
abundance: -
j_gene: TRBJ2-7
CDR3aa: CASSRTYEQYF
CDR3nt: TGTGCCAGTTCGAGGACCTACGAGCAGTACTTC

v_gene: TRBV7-2
d_gene: -
abundance: once
j_gene: TRBJ1-3
CDR3aa: CASSLGRTPGNTIYF
CDR3nt: TGTGCCAGCAGCTTAGGGAGAACTCCTGGAAACACCATATATTTT

v_gene: TRBV25-1
d_gene: -
abundance: -
j_gene: TRBJ1-2
CDR3aa: CASSEVGSYGYTF
CDR3nt: TGTGCCAGCAGTGAGGTAGGGAGCTATGGCTACACCTTC

v_gene: TRBV5-1
d_gene: TRBD1
abundance: -
j_gene: TRBJ2-4
CDR3aa: CASGPGQFYKNIQYF
CDR3nt: TGCGCCAGCGGGCCGGGACAGTTTTACAAAAACATTCAGTACTTC

v_gene: TRBV19
d_gene: -
abundance: -
j_gene: TRBJ2-7
CDR3aa: CASSISGGESYEQYF
CDR3nt: TGTGCCAGTAGTATTTCGGGGGGCGAGTCCTACGAGCAGTACTTC

v_gene: TRBV4-2
d_gene: -
abundance: -
j_gene: TRBJ2-3
CDR3aa: CASSQESPPRVDTQYF
CDR3nt: TGTGCCAGCAGCCAAGAGTCCCCGCCTAGGGTAGATACGCAGTATTTT

v_gene: TRBV7-2
d_gene: TRBD1
abundance: -
j_gene: TRBJ2-7
CDR3aa: CASSQGVTGTGWSEQYF
CDR3nt: TGTGCCAGCAGCCAGGGTGTGACCGGGACAGGGTGGTCCGAGCAGTACTTC

v_gene: TRBV19
d_gene: TRBD1
abundance: -
j_gene: TRBJ1-5
CDR3aa: CASSRGQEKPQHF
CDR3nt: TGTGCCAGTAGTCGTGGACAGGAGAAGCCCCAGCATTTT

v_gene: TRBV6-5
d_gene: -
abundance: -
j_gene: TRBJ2-7
CDR3aa: CASSNLDQQYF
CDR3nt: TGTGCCAGCAGTAACCTGGACCAGCAGTACTTC

v_gene: TRBV15
d_gene: TRBD1
abundance: -
j_gene: TRBJ1-1
CDR3aa: CATSREGQAGVNTEAFF
CDR3nt: TGTGCCACCAGCAGAGAGGGACAGGCTGGGGTGAACACTGAAGCTTTCTTT

v_gene: TRBV10-3
d_gene: -
abundance: once
j_gene: TRBJ1-1
CDR3aa: CAISEDLWTEAFF
CDR3nt: TGTGCCATCAGTGAAGATCTTTGGACTGAAGCTTTCTTT

v_gene: TRBV19
d_gene: TRBD1
abundance: once
j_gene: TRBJ1-5
CDR3aa: CASSLQGGSNQPQHF
CDR3nt: TGTGCCAGTAGTTTACAGGGGGGTAGCAATCAGCCCCAGCATTTT

v_gene: TRBV2
d_gene: TRBD1
abundance: -
j_gene: TRBJ2-6
CDR3aa: CASSIGQGARGANVLTF
CDR3nt: TGTGCCAGCAGTATCGGACAGGGGGCCCGTGGGGCCAACGTCCTGACTTTC

v_gene: TRBV15
d_gene: -
abundance: -
j_gene: TRBJ1-2
CDR3aa: CATSRDGGSYGYTF
CDR3nt: TGTGCCACCAGCAGAGATGGAGGGTCCTATGGCTACACCTTC

v_gene: TRBV6-1
d_gene: TRBD1
abundance: -
j_gene: TRBJ2-7
CDR3aa: CASSEAVDRGPPYEQYF
CDR3nt: TGTGCCAGCAGTGAAGCCGTAGACAGGGGCCCCCCCTACGAGCAGTACTTC

v_gene: TRBV28
d_gene: -
abundance: -
j_gene: TRBJ1-5
CDR3aa: CASSYKLTSNQPQHF
CDR3nt: TGTGCCAGCAGTTACAAGCTGACTAGCAATCAGCCCCAGCATTTT

v_gene: TRBV6-4
d_gene: -
abundance: -
j_gene: TRBJ1-1
CDR3aa: CASRAGFSNTEAFF
CDR3nt: TGTGCCAGCAGAGCAGGGTTTTCAAACACTGAAGCTTTCTTT

v_gene: TRBV7-2
d_gene: -
abundance: -
j_gene: TRBJ2-3
CDR3aa: CASSLRGGDTDTQYF
CDR3nt: TGTGCCAGCAGCCTGCGTGGCGGGGACACAGATACGCAGTATTTT

v_gene: TRBV12-5
d_gene: -
abundance: -
j_gene: TRBJ2-3
CDR3aa: CASGLKGGSTDTQYF
CDR3nt: TGTGCTAGTGGTTTAAAAGGGGGTAGCACAGATACGCAGTATTTT

v_gene: TRBV6-5
d_gene: -
abundance: -
j_gene: TRBJ1-2
CDR3aa: CASSYSVSQGYGYTF
CDR3nt: TGTGCCAGCAGTTACTCGGTCAGTCAGGGCTATGGCTACACCTTC

v_gene: TRBV7-2
d_gene: -
abundance: -
j_gene: TRBJ1-1
CDR3aa: CASSLVGEGAFF
CDR3nt: TGTGCCAGCAGCTTAGTAGGGGAGGGAGCTTTCTTT

v_gene: TRBV6-5
d_gene: -
abundance: once
j_gene: TRBJ2-7
CDR3aa: CASRSPAGEQYF
CDR3nt: TGTGCCAGCAGATCCCCCGCGGGGGAGCAGTACTTC

v_gene: TRBV7-9
d_gene: TRBD1
abundance: once
j_gene: TRBJ1-2
CDR3aa: CASSFQGAGSYGYTF
CDR3nt: TGTGCCAGCAGCTTCCAGGGGGCCGGTAGCTATGGCTACACCTTC

v_gene: TRBV7-9
d_gene: TRBD1
abundance: -
j_gene: TRBJ1-2
CDR3aa: CASSKTGGYGYTF
CDR3nt: TGTGCCAGCAGCAAGACAGGGGGCTATGGCTACACCTTC

v_gene: TRBV18
d_gene: TRBD1
abundance: -
j_gene: TRBJ2-5
CDR3aa: CASSPPGTVQETQYF
CDR3nt: TGTGCCAGCTCACCTCCAGGGACAGTCCAAGAGACCCAGTACTTC

v_gene: TRBV4-1
d_gene: -
abundance: once
j_gene: TRBJ2-7
CDR3aa: CASSQEERAYEQYF
CDR3nt: TGCGCCAGCAGCCAAGAGGAGCGGGCTTACGAGCAGTACTTC

v_gene: TRBV30
d_gene: -
abundance: -
j_gene: TRBJ2-1
CDR3aa: CAWSRSSYNEQFF
CDR3nt: TGTGCCTGGTCGCGCAGCTCCTACAATGAGCAGTTCTTC

v_gene: TRBV7-8
d_gene: TRBD2
abundance: -
j_gene: TRBJ2-7
CDR3aa: CASSLVLAGALNEQYF
CDR3nt: TGTGCCAGCAGCTTAGTTTTAGCGGGAGCGTTAAACGAGCAGTACTTC

v_gene: TRBV5-1
d_gene: TRBD1
abundance: -
j_gene: TRBJ2-7
CDR3aa: CASSLTRQGYEQYF
CDR3nt: TGCGCCAGCAGCTTAACGAGACAGGGCTACGAGCAGTACTTC

v_gene: TRBV4-3
d_gene: -
abundance: -
j_gene: TRBJ2-7
CDR3aa: CASSQVRGVAEQYF
CDR3nt: TGCGCCAGCAGCCAAGTTCGCGGGGTCGCCGAGCAGTACTTC

v_gene: TRBV19
d_gene: -
abundance: -
j_gene: TRBJ2-7
CDR3aa: CASSIAPGGDEQYF
CDR3nt: TGTGCCAGTAGTATAGCCCCAGGGGGGGACGAGCAGTACTTC

v_gene: TRBV28
d_gene: -
abundance: -
j_gene: TRBJ2-5
CDR3aa: CASTRRGPIETQYF
CDR3nt: TGTGCCAGCACCCGTCGGGGGCCCATAGAGACCCAGTACTTC

v_gene: TRBV24-1
d_gene: -
abundance: few
j_gene: TRBJ1-2
CDR3aa: CATRGDGYTF
CDR3nt: TGTGCCACCCGGGGGGATGGCTACACCTTC

v_gene: TRBV7-2
d_gene: -
abundance: -
j_gene: TRBJ2-1
CDR3aa: CASSLLIAVTSYNEQFF
CDR3nt: TGTGCCAGCAGCTTACTTATAGCGGTTACCTCCTACAATGAGCAGTTCTTC